This T cell receptor beta chain was captured in a study of cytomegalovirus exposure and HLA in healthy donors. Study summary: The approximately 110 validation repertoires and the approximately 690 first-cohort repertoires shared a platform, a later analysis reported.

Measured with immunoSEQ multiplex PCR; TCRdb has only the in-frame clones, and not every one. The repertoire includes about 120,000 clones, roughly 90% of them detected once, and more than 5% sits in the top ten. Findings and limits, study-wide: There were some public TCRs occurring in many donors, but most TCR sequences were rare.

Trimming removed 5 bases from V and 4 bases from J; junction bases left unmatched: 4. Germline assignment: CDR1 SEHNR and CDR2 FQNEAQ (reference sequence). The CDR3 is made up of 14 amino acids. Comment on this clone: Its antigen is unidentified.

This chain joins TRBV7-9 and TRBJ2-3; 9 bases are a match to TRBD2. Sequencing used PBMCs. The TCR was taken from a woman aged 18-30 years in good health and CMV-seropositive. This chain's CDR3 is CASSPGLASDTQYF. The CDR3 DNA follows: TGTGCCAGCAGCCCCGGACTAGCGTCAGATACGCAGTATTTT.